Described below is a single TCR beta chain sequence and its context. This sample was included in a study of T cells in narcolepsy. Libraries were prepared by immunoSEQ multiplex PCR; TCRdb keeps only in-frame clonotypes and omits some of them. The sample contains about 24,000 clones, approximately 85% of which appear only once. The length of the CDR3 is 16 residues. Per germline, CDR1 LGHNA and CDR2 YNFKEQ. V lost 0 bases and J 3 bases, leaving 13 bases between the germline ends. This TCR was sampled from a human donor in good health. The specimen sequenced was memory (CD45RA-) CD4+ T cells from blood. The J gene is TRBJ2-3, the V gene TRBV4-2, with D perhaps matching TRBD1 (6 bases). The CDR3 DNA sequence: TGTGCCAGCAGCCAAGAGGGGGCTAGGAGGACAGATACGCAGTATTTT. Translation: CASSQEGARRTDTQYF.